The following is a T cell receptor (beta chain) sequence with its context. Its antigen is unidentified. Several immunoSEQ plates received, in even portions, the genomic DNA of each subset. The method was immunoSEQ multiplex PCR; TCRdb's version includes in-frame clones alone and lacks a portion of them. This table has roughly 2,300,000 clones, 85% to 95% appearing once. Those who donated were healthy HIV-negative adults, with no recent acute infections or vaccinations reported. A split of CD4+ cells into CD45RA+ naive and CD45RA-negative memory subsets was performed. This specimen belongs to a study of shared clonotypes between healthy human individuals. Looked up from germline, CDR1 is SGHKS and CDR2 is YYEKEE (reference sequence). Trimming took 7 bases from V and 1 from J; bases not matched to a gene: 16. The CDR3 runs to 17 residues. Overall study results and limits: Measured sharing among donors was expected to vary with sequencing depth.

Material: naive CD4+ T cells from PBMCs. As to subset: CD45RA+ positively selected. The rearrangement joins TRBV5-5 to TRBJ2-7; 8 bases line up with TRBD1. The receptor comes from a young man in good health. Some clones in this sample may be carry-over from other donors' samples. DNA of the CDR3: TGTGCCAGCGACCCCATCCCCAGGGGGCCGATATCCTACGAGCAGTACTTC. This codes for CASDPIPRGPISYEQYF.